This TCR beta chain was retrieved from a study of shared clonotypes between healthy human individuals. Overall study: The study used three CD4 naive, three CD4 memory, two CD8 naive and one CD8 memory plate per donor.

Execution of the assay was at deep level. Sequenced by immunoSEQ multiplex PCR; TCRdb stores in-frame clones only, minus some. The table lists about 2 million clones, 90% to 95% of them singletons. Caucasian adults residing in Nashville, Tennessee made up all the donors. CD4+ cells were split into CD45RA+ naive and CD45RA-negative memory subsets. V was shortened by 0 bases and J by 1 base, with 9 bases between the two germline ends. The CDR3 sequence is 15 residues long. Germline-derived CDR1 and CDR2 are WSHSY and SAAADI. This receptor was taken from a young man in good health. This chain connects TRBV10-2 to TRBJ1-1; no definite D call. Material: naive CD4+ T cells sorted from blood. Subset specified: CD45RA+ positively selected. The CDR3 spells CASSESWARNTEAFF. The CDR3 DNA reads TGCGCCAGCAGTGAGTCGTGGGCACGGAACACTGAAGCTTTCTTT.